This note documents a single TCR beta chain sequence. This table comes from immunoSEQ multiplex PCR, and its TCRdb copy is limited to in-frame clones, with some not included. Of some 65,000 clones listed, about 76% are singletons. The CDR3 totals 14 residues. Germline assignment: CDR1 SGHTA and CDR2 FQGNSA. Germline trimming cut 2 bases from V and 5 bases from J; bases unmatched to any gene: 1. This sample was taken from a study of PD-L1 blockade in urothelial cancer. Noted time point: pretreatment peripheral blood. Urothelial carcinoma affected the patients, and it was locally advanced or metastatic. This clonotype was obtained from a man aged 65 to 85 with urothelial cancer. This chain joins TRBV7-2 and TRBJ1-5; 9 bases map to TRBD1. The sample consisted of PBMCs, taken around atezolizumab (anti-PD-L1) treatment. Written as DNA, the CDR3 is TGTGCCAGCAGCTTAACAGGGGGCTATCAGCCCCAGCATTTT. Translation gives CASSLTGGYQPQHF.